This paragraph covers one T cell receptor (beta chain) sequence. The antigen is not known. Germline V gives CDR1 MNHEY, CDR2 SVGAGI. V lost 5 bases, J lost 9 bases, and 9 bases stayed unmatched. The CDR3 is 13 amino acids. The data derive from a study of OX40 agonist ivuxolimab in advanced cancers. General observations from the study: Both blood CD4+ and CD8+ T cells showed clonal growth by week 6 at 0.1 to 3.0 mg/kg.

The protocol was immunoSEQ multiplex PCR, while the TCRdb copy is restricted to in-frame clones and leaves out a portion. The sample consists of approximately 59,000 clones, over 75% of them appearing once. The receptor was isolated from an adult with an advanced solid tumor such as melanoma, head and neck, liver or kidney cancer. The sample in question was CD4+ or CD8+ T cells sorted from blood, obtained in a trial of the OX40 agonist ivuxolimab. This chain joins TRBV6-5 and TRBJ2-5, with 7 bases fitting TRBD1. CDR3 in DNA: TGTGCCAGCAGTACCGACAGGGACGCGGCCCAGTACTTC. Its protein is CASSTDRDAAQYF.